This paragraph reports one TCR beta chain. What it binds is unknown. CDR1 and CDR2 from the germline V gene are SGHDT and YYEEEE. The CDR3 contains 13 residues. V gave up 2 bases and J gave up 11 bases, with 16 bases separating them. Then a second PCR, running roughly 7 to 11 cycles, was carried out with a sample-barcoded 5' primer and a J-beta primer mix. TCRdb redid the calling of the 5' RACE reads with MiXCR, one entry per CDR3 protein. The sample holds around 1.1 million distinct CDR3 sequences, roughly two fifths seen once. The data stem from a study of blood T cells in healthy people across ages. General observations from the study: The recorded TCR beta diversity per million T cells decreased in a roughly linear manner with age.

The sample taken for sequencing was blood. The chain links TRBV5-6 to TRBJ1-2; tentative D call: TRBD1 (5 bases). The TCR was taken from a man aged 18 to 30 in good health. As DNA, the CDR3 is TGTGCCAGCAGCTTTGCCAGGGTGGAGTCATACACCTTC. Translating it yields CASSFARVESYTF.